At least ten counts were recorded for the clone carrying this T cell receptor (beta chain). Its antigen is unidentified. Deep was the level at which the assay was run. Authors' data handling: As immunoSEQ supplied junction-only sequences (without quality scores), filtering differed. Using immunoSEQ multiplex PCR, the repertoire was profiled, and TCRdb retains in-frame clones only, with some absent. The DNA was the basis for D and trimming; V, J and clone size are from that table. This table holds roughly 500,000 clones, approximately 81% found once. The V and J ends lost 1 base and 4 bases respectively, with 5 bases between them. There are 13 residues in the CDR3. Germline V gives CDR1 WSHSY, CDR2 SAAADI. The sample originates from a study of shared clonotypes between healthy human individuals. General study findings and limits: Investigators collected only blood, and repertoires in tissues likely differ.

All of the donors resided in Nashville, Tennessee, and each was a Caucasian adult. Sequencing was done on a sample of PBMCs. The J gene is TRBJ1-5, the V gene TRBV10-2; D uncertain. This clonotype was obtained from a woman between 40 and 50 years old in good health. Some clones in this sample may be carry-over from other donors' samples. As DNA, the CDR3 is TGCGCCAGCAGTGAGTGGTTAAATCAGCCCCAGCATTTT. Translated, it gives CASSEWLNQPQHF.